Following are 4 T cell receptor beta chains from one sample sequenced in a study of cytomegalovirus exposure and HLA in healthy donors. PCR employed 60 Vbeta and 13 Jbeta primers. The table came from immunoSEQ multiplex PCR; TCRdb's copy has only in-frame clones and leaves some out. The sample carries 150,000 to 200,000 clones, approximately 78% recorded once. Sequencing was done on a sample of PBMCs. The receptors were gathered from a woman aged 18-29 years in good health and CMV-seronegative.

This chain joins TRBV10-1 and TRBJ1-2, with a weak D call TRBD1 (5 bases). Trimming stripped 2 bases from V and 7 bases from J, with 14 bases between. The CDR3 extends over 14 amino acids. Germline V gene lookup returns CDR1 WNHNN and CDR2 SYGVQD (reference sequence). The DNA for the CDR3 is TGCGCCAGCAGTGAGCAGCAGGGAAGGGGTGGCTACACCTTC. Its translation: CASSEQQGRGGYTF.

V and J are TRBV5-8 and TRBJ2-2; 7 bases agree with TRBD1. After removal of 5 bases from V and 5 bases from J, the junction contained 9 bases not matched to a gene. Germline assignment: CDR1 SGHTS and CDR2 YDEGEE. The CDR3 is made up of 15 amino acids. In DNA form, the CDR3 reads TGTGCCAGCAGTTCGCATAGGGGGCCAACCGGGGAGCTGTTTTTT. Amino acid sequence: CASSSHRGPTGELFF.

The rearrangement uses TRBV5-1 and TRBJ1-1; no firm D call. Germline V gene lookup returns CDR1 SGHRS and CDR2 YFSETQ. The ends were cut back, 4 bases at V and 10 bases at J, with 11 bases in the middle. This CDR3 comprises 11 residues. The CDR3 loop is CASSPPPGAFF. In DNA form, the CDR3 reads TGCGCCAGCAGCCCGCCGCCGGGAGCTTTCTTT.

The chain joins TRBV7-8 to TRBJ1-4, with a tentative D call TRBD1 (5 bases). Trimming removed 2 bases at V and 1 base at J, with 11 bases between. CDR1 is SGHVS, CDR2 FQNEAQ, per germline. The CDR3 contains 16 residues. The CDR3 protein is CASSLSAGQTNEKLFF. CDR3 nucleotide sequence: TGTGCCAGCAGCTTATCTGCGGGGCAAACTAATGAAAAACTGTTTTTT.